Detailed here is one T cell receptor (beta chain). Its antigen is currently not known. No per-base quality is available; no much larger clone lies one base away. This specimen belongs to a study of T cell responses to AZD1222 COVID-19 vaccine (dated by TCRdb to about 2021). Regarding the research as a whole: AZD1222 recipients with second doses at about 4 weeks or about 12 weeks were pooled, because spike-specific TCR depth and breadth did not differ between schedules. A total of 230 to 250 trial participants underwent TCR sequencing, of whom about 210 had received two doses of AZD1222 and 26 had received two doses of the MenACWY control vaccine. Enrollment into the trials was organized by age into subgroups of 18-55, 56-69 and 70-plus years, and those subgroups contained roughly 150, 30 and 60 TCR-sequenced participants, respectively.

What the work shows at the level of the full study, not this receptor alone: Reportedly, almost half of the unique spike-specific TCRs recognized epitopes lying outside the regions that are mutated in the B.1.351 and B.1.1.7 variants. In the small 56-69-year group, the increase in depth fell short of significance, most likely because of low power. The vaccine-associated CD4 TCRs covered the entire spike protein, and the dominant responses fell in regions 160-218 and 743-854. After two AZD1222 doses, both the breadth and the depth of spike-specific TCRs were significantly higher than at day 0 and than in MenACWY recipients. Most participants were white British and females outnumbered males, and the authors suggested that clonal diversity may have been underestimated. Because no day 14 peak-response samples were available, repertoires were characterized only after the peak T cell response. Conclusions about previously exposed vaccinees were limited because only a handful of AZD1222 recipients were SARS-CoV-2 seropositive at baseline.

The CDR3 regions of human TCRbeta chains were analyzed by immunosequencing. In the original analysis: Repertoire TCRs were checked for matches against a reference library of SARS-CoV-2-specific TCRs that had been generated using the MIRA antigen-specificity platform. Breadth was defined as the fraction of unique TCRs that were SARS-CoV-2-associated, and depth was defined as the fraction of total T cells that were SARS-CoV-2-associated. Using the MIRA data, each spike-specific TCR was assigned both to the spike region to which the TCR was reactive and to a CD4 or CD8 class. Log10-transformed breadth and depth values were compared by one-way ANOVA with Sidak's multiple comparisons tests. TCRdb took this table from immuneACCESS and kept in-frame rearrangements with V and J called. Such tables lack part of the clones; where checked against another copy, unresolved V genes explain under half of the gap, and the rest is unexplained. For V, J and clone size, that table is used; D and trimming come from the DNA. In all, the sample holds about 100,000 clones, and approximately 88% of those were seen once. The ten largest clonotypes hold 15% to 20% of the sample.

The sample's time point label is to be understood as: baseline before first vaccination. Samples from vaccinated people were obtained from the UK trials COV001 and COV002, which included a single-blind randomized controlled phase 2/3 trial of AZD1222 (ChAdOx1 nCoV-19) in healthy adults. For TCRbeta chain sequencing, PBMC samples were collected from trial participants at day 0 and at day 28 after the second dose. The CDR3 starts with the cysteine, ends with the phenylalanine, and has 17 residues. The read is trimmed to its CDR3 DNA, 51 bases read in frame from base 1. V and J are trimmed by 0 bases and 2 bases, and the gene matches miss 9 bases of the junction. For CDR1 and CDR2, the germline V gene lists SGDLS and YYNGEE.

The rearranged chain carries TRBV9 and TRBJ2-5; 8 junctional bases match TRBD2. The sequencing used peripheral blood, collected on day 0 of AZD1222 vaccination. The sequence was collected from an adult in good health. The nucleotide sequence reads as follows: TGTGCCAGCAGCGTAGGGGGGGCTAGCGGGCCTCAAGAGACCCAGTACTTC. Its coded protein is CASSVGGASGPQETQYF.